This T cell receptor beta chain was identified during a study of T-cell memory formation after mild COVID-19 (dated by TCRdb to 2020 to 2023). Study-wide context: TCR sequence clusters from the two donors were largely donor specific. In a couple of donors, T-cell clones that expanded and contracted after mild COVID-19 were followed by sequencing TCRalpha and TCRbeta repertoires longitudinally. The cohort comprised two young, previously healthy adult volunteers, one female and one male.

Ficoll-Paque density gradient centrifugation was the method used to isolate PBMCs. V loses 1 base at its end and J loses 7 bases; junction bases beyond the gene matches: 4. Inclusive of the bounding cysteine and phenylalanine, the CDR3 is 13 residues long. Just CDR3 DNA is preserved here, 39 bases in frame from base 1. The germline V gene (reference sequence) specifies SGHNT as CDR1 and YYREEE as CDR2. The research as a whole found: The second-wave clones that peaked on day 37 were not confirmed to be SARS-CoV-2 specific. Contracting CD4+ clones were located mainly in the CM and EM memory subsets, whereas CD8+ clones were found to be enriched in EMRA. Some responding clones were found in pre-infection memory, which suggests that pre-existing cross-reactive memory T cells took part in the SARS-CoV-2 response. Only a couple of mild cases were covered by the study, and larger cohorts that include severe cases with pre-infection samples were considered necessary. Balanced CD4/CD8 phenotypes were observed for clones contracting from day 15 to 85, whereas a bias towards CD4+ was observed for a second wave of clones expanding from day 15 to 37.

Turning to this clonotype: The specificity of this receptor is unknown. The input lacks base qualities; no much larger clone sits a single base away.

For sequencing, an Illumina NovaSeq 6000 was employed. TCRalpha and TCRbeta cDNA libraries were built by 5'RACE with constant-segment primers, adding sample barcodes and unique molecular identifiers. RNA was extracted from every sample with Trizol reagent. Amplification of the libraries took two PCR steps, and the second step added a second sample barcode plus Illumina TruSeq adapters. Sequencing of the libraries was done on an Illumina NovaSeq, producing 2 x 150 bp paired-end reads. As for the original processing: With migec v1.2.7, reads were demultiplexed and then collapsed into UMI-guided consensus sequences. Using mixcr v2.1.11, UMI consensuses were aligned to TRA and TRB V and J templates and then assembled into clonotypes. Expanded or contracted clonotypes were those called significant by both edgeR and NoisET, with noise models trained on biological replicates. edgeR calls used a false discovery rate-adjusted p below 0.01 and a log2 fold-change threshold of 1. As an exploratory analysis of dynamics, max-normalized trajectories of the 1000 most abundant clonotypes were examined by PCA with hierarchical clustering. Separately sequenced CD4+ and CD8+ repertoires were used to assign a CD4 or CD8 phenotype to each responding clone. TCRdb reprocessed the public reads (quality trimming at Q25 with fastp, clone calling with MiXCR) and kept in-frame beta chains. Rows with one shared CDR3 protein collapse into an entry with the most common genes and DNA. These V and J calls are TCRdb output, not the study's own analysis. Recorded for this sample are about 440,000 distinct CDR3 sequences; 20% of them occurred a single time. Of the sample, around 8% falls within the top ten clones.

Sequencing input: PBMCs or a T cell subset sorted from them (not recorded which). This receptor was obtained from an adult woman who had mild COVID-19 (a few samples of this study predate the infection). The sample titles of this study are shuffled in the database, so cell type and time point are left out; the donor was told from shared clones. The chain uses TRBV5-4 and TRBJ1-2, with TRBD1 identical over 7 junction bases. For the CDR3, the sequence is CASSLLGGGGYTF. The DNA is as follows: TGTGCCAGCAGCTTGCTAGGGGGCGGTGGCTACACCTTC.